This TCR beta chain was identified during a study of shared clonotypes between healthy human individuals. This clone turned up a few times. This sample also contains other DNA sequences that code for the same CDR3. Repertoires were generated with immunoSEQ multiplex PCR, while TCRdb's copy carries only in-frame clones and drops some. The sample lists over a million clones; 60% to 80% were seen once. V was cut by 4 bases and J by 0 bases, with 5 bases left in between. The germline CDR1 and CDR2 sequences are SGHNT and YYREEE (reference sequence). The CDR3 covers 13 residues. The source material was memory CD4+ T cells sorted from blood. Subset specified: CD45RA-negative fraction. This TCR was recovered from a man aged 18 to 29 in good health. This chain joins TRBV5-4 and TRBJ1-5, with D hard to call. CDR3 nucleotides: TGTGCCAGCAGCCGGGATAGCAATCAGCCCCAGCATTTT. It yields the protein CASSRDSNQPQHF.